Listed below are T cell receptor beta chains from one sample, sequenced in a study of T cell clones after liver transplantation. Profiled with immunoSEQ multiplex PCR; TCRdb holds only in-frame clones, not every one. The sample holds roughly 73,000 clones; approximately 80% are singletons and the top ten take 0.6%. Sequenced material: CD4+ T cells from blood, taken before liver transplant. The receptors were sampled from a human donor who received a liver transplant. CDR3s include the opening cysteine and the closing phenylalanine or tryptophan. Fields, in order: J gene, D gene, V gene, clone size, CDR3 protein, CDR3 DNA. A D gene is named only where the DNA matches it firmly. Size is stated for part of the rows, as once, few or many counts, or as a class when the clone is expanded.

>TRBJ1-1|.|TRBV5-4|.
CASSLWDGREAFF
TGTGCCAGCAGCTTGTGGGACGGCCGCGAAGCTTTCTTT
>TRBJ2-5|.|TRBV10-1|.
CASSEQLGTQYF
TGCGCCAGCAGTGAGCAATTGGGGACCCAGTACTTC
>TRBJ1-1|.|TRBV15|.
CATSREGGHWEAFF
TGTGCCACCAGCAGAGAGGGGGGGCATTGGGAAGCTTTCTTT
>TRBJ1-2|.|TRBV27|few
CASTPSALGGYGYTF
TGTGCCAGCACCCCTAGCGCTCTCGGAGGTTATGGCTACACCTTC
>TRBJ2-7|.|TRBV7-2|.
CASSLAANEQYF
TGTGCCAGCAGCTTAGCCGCCAACGAGCAGTACTTC
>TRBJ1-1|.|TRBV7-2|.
CASSLGAQMNTEAFF
TGTGCCAGCAGCTTGGGGGCACAAATGAACACTGAAGCTTTCTTT
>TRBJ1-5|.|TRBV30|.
CAWCSGVNQPQHF
TGTGCCTGGTGTTCAGGGGTAAATCAGCCCCAGCATTTT
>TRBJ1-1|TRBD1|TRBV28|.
CASSTDRARAFF
TGTGCCAGCAGCACGGACAGGGCGAGAGCTTTCTTT
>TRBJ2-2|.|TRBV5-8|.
CASSLRGVTGELFF
TGTGCCAGCAGCTTGAGGGGGGTGACCGGGGAGCTGTTTTTT
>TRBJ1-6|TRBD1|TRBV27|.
CASSFSGGFAGSYNSPLHF
TGTGCCAGCAGTTTTTCAGGGGGGTTTGCGGGCTCCTATAATTCACCCCTCCACTTT
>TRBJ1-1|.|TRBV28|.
CASQPHGSNTEAFF
TGTGCCAGCCAACCGCACGGCTCGAACACTGAAGCTTTCTTT